The rows below give T cell receptor beta chains drawn from one sample of a study of Graves' ophthalmopathy and Graves' hyperthyroidism. TCRdb redid the calling of the multiplex PCR reads with MiXCR, one entry per CDR3 protein. Among just over 600,000 distinct CDR3 sequences listed, 22% were seen once. Sequenced: peripheral blood. The receptor source for this set is a woman between 18 and 30 years old with stable Graves' hyperthyroidism. Some clones in this sample may be carry-over from other donors' samples. Both conserved end residues are part of each CDR3.

TRBV28,CASSFLQGGDQPQHF
TRBV2,CASSEGDRFYGYTF
TRBV5-1,CASRGRDTQYF
TRBV12-3/TRBV12-4,CASRQTASTEAFF
TRBV30,CAWRRGFSYEQYF
TRBV6-2/TRBV6-3,CASSYSTPGYTF
TRBV12-3/TRBV12-4,CASRTGGPQETQYF
TRBV10-2,CASSDPAGGAETQYF
TRBV7-8,CASSLLGQGRVTGELFF
TRBV6-1,CASGTPPRDTEAFF
TRBV7-9,CASSPQSNTEAFF
TRBV7-2,CASSLPRSTGELFF
TRBV24-1,CATSGLPGTNTGELFF
TRBV30,CAWRLAGLETQYF
TRBV14,CASSQGYPGGAGGNTIYF
TRBV19,CASSILQPNTGELFF
TRBV7-9,CASSSAGGSGNTIYF
TRBV3-1,CASSLGDSGISNYGYTF
TRBV28,CASSFGSPLHF
TRBV6-1,CASRTGINQPQHF
TRBV6-8,CASSPGTRRCEQYF
TRBV5-1,CASSSGLYFVGGYTF
TRBV28,CATIARSPYGYTF
TRBV12-3/TRBV12-4,CASSPRRRYGYSF
TRBV30,CAWSVLGEQYF
TRBV6-1,CASNDGVGGYTF
TRBV20-1,CSARQATSGNTIYF
TRBV4-2,CASSQDGGVTYEQYF
TRBV20-1,CSARGLAGMETQYF
TRBV11-2,CASSFLGSLAKNIQYF
TRBV6-5,CASSYSAGGGAGELFF
TRBV27,CATKNRGTSNTEAFF
TRBV2,CASSQGFSNQPQHF
TRBV6-2/TRBV6-3,CASSYPGLAEAGAGELFF
TRBV12-3/TRBV12-4,CASSDRQGLVPQHF
TRBV7-9,CASILVSYEQYF
TRBV29-1,CSVRLREGTEAFF
TRBV15,CATSRDLKGGSYGYTF